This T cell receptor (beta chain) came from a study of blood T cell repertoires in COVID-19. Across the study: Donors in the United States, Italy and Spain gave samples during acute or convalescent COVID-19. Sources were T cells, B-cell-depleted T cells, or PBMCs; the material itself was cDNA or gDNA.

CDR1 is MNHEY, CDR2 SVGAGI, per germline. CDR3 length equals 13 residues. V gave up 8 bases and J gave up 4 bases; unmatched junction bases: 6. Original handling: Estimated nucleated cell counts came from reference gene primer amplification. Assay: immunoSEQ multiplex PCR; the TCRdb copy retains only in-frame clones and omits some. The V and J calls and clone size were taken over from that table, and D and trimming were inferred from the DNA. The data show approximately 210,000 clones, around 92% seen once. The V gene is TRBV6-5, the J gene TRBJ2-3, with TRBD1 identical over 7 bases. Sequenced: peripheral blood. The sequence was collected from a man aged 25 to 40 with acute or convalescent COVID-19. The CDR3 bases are TGTGCCAGCCGTACAGGGGCGTCAGATACGCAGTATTTT. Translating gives CASRTGASDTQYF.